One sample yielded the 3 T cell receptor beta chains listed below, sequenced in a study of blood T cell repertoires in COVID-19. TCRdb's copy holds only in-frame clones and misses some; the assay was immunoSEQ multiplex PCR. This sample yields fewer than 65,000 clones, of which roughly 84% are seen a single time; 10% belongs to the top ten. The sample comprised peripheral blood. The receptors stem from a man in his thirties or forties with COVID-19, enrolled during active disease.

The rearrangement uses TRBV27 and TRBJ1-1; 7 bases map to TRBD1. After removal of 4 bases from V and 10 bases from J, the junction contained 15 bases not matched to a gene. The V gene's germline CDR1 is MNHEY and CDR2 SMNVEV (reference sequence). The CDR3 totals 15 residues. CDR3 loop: CASSYTGQPLRLAFF. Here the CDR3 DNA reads TGTGCCAGCAGTTATACGGGACAGCCCCTAAGGTTAGCTTTCTTT.

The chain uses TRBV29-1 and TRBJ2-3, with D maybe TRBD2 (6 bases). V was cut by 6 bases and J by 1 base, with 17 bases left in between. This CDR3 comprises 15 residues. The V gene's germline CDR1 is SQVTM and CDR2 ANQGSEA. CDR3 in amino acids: CSVQGGPGGTDTQYF. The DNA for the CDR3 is TGCAGCGTCCAGGGAGGACCCGGAGGCACAGATACGCAGTATTTT.

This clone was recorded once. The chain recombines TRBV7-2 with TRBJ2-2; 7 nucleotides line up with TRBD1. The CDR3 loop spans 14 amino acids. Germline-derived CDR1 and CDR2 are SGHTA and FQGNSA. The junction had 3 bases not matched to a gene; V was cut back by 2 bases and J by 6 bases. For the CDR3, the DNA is TGTGCCAGCAGCTTAACCCAGGGGGCCGGGGAGCTGTTTTTT. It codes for CASSLTQGAGELFF.